Each of the 5 T cell receptor beta chains below was sequenced from the same sample in a study of CXCR3-negative and CXCR3-positive naive CD8 T cells. Findings of the study overall: Naive cells with CXCR3 showed TRB CDR3s that were more hydrophobic than those in CXCR3-negative naive cells.

TRB cDNA libraries were made by UMI-labeled 5' RACE. From the 5' RACE reads, TCRdb lists one entry per CDR3 protein and no DNA. This sample's clone table lists 140,000 to 150,000 distinct CDR3 sequences. Antigens of these TCRs are unknown. The sequencing input was naive CXCR3+ CD8+ T cells from blood. The subset was: CD45RO-CCR7+CD27+CD95- naive CD8+ T cells expressing CXCR3 (TNR3+). The receptors stem from a human donor in good health. Some clones in this sample may be carry-over from other donors' samples.

Judged by frequency, this clonotype is medium-sized. This CDR3 reads CASSSRDRTYEQYF. This chain uses TRBV12-3 or TRBV12-4 with TRBJ2-7; checking the TCRdb D call of TRBD1 is not possible without DNA. This CDR3 is built from 14 residues.

This chain joins TRBV15 and TRBJ2-1; lacking DNA, the TRBD2 call made by TCRdb goes unchecked. Germline values: CDR1 LNHNV, CDR2 YYDKDF (reference sequence). The CDR3 contains 14 residues. This CDR3 reads CATSRDGSGGEQFF.

The V call is TRBV4-3, the J call TRBJ2-1; TCRdb designates TRBD2, a call that cannot be tested without DNA. CDR1 LGHNA and CDR2 YSLEER come from the germline V gene. CDR3 length: 18 residues. The CDR3 sequence: CASSPRLAGGLTYNEQFF.

CDR3 loop: CASSFLPGADTQYF. The V gene is TRBV5-1, the J gene TRBJ2-3; without DNA, the TCRdb call of TRBD1 cannot be checked. The CDR3 is 14 amino acids. CDR1 is SGHRS and CDR2 is YFSETQ in the germline V gene.

V usage is TRBV7-8 and J usage is TRBJ2-3. The CDR3 length is 19 residues. Looked up from germline, CDR1 is SGHVS and CDR2 is FQNEAQ. CDR3 in amino acids: CASSLYSQASDWGTDTQYF.